The text below deals with one T cell receptor beta chain. This entry belongs to a study of CD8+CD57+ T cells in acquired aplastic anemia. Patients chosen for sequencing had CD8+CD57+ cells that had expanded, as shown by flow cytometry. Patients had undergone no therapy by the time their blood was sampled. Profiling that covered TCR beta VDJ and CDR3 relied on genomic DNA as its template. TCRdb re-derived calls from the reads in MiXCR, one entry per CDR3 protein. The table has about 180,000 distinct CDR3 sequences, about 50% seen once. Germline CDR1 reads ENHRY; CDR2 reads SYGVKD. V lost 6 bases, J lost 7 bases, and 12 bases lay in between. The CDR3 spans 12 residues.

The receptor was derived from a human donor with aplastic anemia. Specimen: sorted CD4+, CD8+, or CD8+CD57+ T cells (not recorded which) from PBMCs. This chain uses TRBV10-3 with TRBJ1-1; D uncertain. CDR3 nucleotide sequence: TGTGCCATCAGCGAGGTACGGATTGAAGCTTTCTTT. It is translated as CAISEVRIEAFF.